The clone carrying this T cell receptor (beta chain) was recorded a few times. As to time point: newly diagnosed GD, antithyroid drugs for less than 3 months. PBMC-derived RNA was used for the TCR library. With 10 bases clipped from V and 3 bases from J, the junction kept 8 bases outside the gene matches. Germline V lookup: CDR1 LNHDA, CDR2 SQIVND (reference sequence). The CDR3 covers 13 residues. The entry originates in a study of regulatory T cells in long-lasting Graves disease. Construction of TCR beta libraries relied on iRepertoire HTBI primers and on Arm-PCR targeting CDR3 regions. TCRdb re-analysed the multiplex PCR reads in MiXCR, keeping a single row per CDR3 protein. Of 350,000 to 450,000 distinct CDR3 sequences listed, 10% to 15% are singletons. These data were likewise used in another study, on T cells in Graves' hyperthyroidism and ophthalmopathy.

The V gene is TRBV19, the J gene TRBJ1-1, with 7 bases lining up with TRBD1. This material consisted of peripheral blood mononuclear cells (PBMCs), taken at new diagnosis, from a patient treated with antithyroid drugs. This receptor was taken from a young woman with Graves disease. The CDR3, as DNA: TGTGCCACCAGACAGGGTGGCTACACTGAAGCTTTCTTT. The encoded protein is CATRQGGYTEAFF.